Sequencing of this T cell receptor beta chain was carried out in a study of cytomegalovirus exposure and HLA in healthy donors. Measured with immunoSEQ multiplex PCR; TCRdb has only the in-frame clones, and not every one. Among under 80,000 clones listed, approximately 93% were seen once. Study-level results: Rarity marked most TCR sequences, yet some public TCRs occurred in many donors.

This clone was counted a single time. What it recognizes is unknown. The sequence came from a woman aged 18-29 years in good health and CMV-seronegative. Sequencing input: PBMCs.

In DNA form, the CDR3 reads TGCGCCAGCACCCCGGGGGGACAGGGGGCTAGTGAGCAGTTCTTC. As protein: CASTPGGQGASEQFF. The V and J genes are TRBV5-1 and TRBJ2-1; 12 positions match TRBD1. CDR1 SGHRS and CDR2 YFSETQ come from the germline V gene. V lost 6 bases, J lost 9 bases, and 10 bases stayed unmatched. CDR3 length equals 15 residues.